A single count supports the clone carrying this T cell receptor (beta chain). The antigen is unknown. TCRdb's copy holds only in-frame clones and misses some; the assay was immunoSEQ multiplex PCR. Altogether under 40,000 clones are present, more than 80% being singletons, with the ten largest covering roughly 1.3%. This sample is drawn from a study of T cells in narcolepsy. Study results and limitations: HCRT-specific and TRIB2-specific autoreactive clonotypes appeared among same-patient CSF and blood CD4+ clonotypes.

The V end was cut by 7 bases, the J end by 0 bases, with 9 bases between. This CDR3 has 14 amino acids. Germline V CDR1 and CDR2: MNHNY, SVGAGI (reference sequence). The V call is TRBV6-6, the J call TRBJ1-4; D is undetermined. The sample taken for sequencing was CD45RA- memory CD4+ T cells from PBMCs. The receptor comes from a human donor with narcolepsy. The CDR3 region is CASKGSTTNEKLFF. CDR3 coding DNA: TGTGCCAGCAAGGGCAGCACAACTAATGAAAAACTGTTTTTT.